Shown below are 9 T cell receptor beta chains from a single sample sequenced in a study of T-cell memory formation after mild COVID-19. One entry per CDR3 protein results from TCRdb running MiXCR on the 5' RACE reads. The data show 100,000 to 130,000 distinct CDR3 sequences, 18% seen once. The sequencing sample was made of PBMCs or a T cell subset sorted from them (not recorded which). These receptors were collected from a man younger than 30 who had mild COVID-19 (a few samples of this study predate the infection). Cell type and time point are not known.

This clonotype was detected once. CDR3 nucleotide sequence: TGTGCCAGCAGACCGAGTCGGGCGTACTCCTACGAGCAGTACTTC. It codes for CASRPSRAYSYEQYF. This chain links TRBV12-3 or TRBV12-4 with TRBJ2-7; no clear D. Trimming removed 6 bases at V and 0 bases at J, with 15 bases between. The CDR3 sequence is 15 residues long.

In its sample, this clonotype was seen a few times. This chain uses TRBV12-3 or TRBV12-4 with TRBJ2-2; TRBD2 aligns across 8 bases. CDR3 size: 14 residues. V lost 4 bases and J lost 4; bases outside the gene matches: 2. The CDR3 is CASSSSGSTGELFF. The CDR3 nucleotides are TGTGCCAGCAGTTCCAGCGGGAGCACCGGGGAGCTGTTTTTT.

Only a few counts were recorded for this clonotype. The gene calls are TRBV7-2 and TRBJ2-1; TRBD1 agrees at 9 bases. The CDR3 totals 15 residues. The germline CDR1 and CDR2 sequences are SGHTA and FQGNSA. Unmatched junction bases numbered 8, after V lost 5 bases and J lost 6 bases. The CDR3 loop is CASSPGQGLINEQFF. The CDR3 DNA sequence: TGTGCCAGCAGCCCGGGACAGGGTTTGATCAATGAGCAGTTCTTC.

The chain carries TRBV20-1 and TRBJ1-2; 7 bases are shared with TRBD1. The CDR3 is 14 residues long. The V gene end was trimmed by 0 bases and the J gene end by 4 bases; junction bases not matched to a gene: 5. Looked up from germline, CDR1 is DFQATT and CDR2 is SNEGSKA (reference sequence). The CDR3 DNA reads TGCAGTGCTAGAGAGGCAGGGGGTGGCTATGGCTACACCTTC. This encodes CSAREAGGGYGYTF.

The chain has TRBV5-5 and TRBJ2-3; no clear D gene. Trimming pared 0 bases from V and 0 bases from J, leaving 8 bases between. Germline lookup yields CDR1 SGHKS and CDR2 YYEKEE (reference sequence). The CDR3 is made up of 15 amino acids. The CDR3 DNA reads TGTGCCAGCAGCTTGGAGTTTGCAAGCACAGATACGCAGTATTTT. As protein: CASSLEFASTDTQYF.

The chain has TRBV3-1 and TRBJ1-2, with TRBD1 as a possible D gene (6 bases). Trimming cost V 1 base and J 0 bases, with 9 bases left between them. CDR1 is LGHDT and CDR2 is YNNKEL in the germline V gene (reference sequence). This CDR3 has 15 residues. CDR3 loop: CASSQGTATNYGYTF. CDR3 DNA: TGTGCCAGCAGCCAAGGGACAGCCACTAACTATGGCTACACCTTC.

This clonotype was detected a few times. This chain connects TRBV6-5 to TRBJ2-5; TRBD2 matches at 9 bases. The CDR3 extends over 17 amino acids. Germline-derived CDR1 and CDR2 are MNHEY and SVGAGI. Losses at the gene ends were 2 bases for V and 1 base for J; bases not matched to a gene: 8. Written as DNA, the CDR3 is TGTGCCAGCAGTTACAAGTGGCGGGGGGGCCCCCAAGAGACCCAGTACTTC. Amino acids: CASSYKWRGGPQETQYF.

This clonotype was observed many times. The gene calls are TRBV21-1 and TRBJ1-2; TRBD1, as called in the table, went unchecked against the DNA. TRBV21-1 is listed as a pseudogene. The CDR3 is 15 amino acids. CDR3: CASSEPGQDIYGYTF. The CDR3, as DNA: TGTGCCAGCAGCGAACCGGGACAGGACATTTATGGCTACACCTTC.

This clonotype was observed a handful of times. The rearrangement joins TRBV20-1 to TRBJ2-5; possibly TRBD1 for D (5 bases). The CDR3 extends over 14 amino acids. In germline, CDR1 is DFQATT, CDR2 SNEGSKA (reference sequence). V lost 0 bases, J lost 5 bases, and 13 bases lay in between. Here the CDR3 DNA reads TGCAGTGCTAGAGATCCTGGGGCCACGGAGACCCAGTACTTC. Residues: CSARDPGATETQYF.